This T cell receptor beta chain was retrieved from a study of T cells in Graves' hyperthyroidism and ophthalmopathy. This clonotype has at least ten counts. Its specificity is not known. Regarding the study as a whole: Model output signaled ophthalmopathy a median approximately 6.2 months ahead of onset. A model built on 13 V-J features separated ophthalmopathy from stable hyperthyroidism.

The CDR3 consists of 15 residues. The V gene lost 0 bases and the J gene lost 8 bases, with 13 bases spanning the gap. Germline CDR1 is SEHNR and CDR2 is FQNEAQ (reference sequence). TCR beta CDR3 regions were amplified from RNA transcripts. Researchers ran a first-round RT-PCR on the TCR CDR3 using the HTBI primer set. Each CDR3 protein is one row after TCRdb ran MiXCR on the multiplex PCR reads. This table has approximately 600,000 distinct CDR3 sequences, approximately 15% appearing once. From more than 9 ml of fresh peripheral blood, PBMCs were isolated. This receptor was identified in a woman aged 30 to 39 with Graves' hyperthyroidism that later progressed to Graves' ophthalmopathy. V gene TRBV7-9 combines with J gene TRBJ1-4, with a tentative D call TRBD1 (5 bases). The sequencing input was blood. CDR3 in DNA: TGTGCCAGCAGCTTAGCGGGTACAGGCCAGGAAAAACTGTTTTTT. This encodes CASSLAGTGQEKLFF.